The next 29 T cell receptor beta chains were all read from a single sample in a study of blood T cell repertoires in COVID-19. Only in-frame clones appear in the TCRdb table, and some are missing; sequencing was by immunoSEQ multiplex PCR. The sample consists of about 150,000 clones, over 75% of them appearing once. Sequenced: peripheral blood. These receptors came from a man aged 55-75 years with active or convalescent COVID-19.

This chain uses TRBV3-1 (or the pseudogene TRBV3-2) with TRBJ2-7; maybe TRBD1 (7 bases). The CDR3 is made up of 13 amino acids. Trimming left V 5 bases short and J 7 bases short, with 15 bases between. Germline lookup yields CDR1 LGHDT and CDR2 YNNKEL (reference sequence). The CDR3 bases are TGTGCCAGCAGCTATCGACAGGGACTGGAGCAGTACTTC. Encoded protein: CASSYRQGLEQYF.

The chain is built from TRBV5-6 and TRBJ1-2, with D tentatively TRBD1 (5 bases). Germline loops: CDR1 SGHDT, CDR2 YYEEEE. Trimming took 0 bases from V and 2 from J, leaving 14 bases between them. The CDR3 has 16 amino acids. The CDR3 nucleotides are TGTGCCAGCAGCTTGGATGGGGCTGAATCCAACTATGGCTACACCTTC. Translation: CASSLDGAESNYGYTF.

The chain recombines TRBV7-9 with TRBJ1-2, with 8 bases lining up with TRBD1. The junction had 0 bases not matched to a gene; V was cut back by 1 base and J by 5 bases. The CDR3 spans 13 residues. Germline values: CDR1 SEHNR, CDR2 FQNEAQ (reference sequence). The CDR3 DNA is TGTGCCAGCAGCTTAGGACAGGGGTATGGCTACACCTTC. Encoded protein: CASSLGQGYGYTF.

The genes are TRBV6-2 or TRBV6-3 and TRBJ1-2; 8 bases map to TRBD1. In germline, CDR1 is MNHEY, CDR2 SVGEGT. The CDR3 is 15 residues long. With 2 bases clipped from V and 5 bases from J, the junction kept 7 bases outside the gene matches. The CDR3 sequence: CASSYGRGLRYGYTF. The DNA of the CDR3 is TGTGCCAGCAGTTACGGCAGGGGGCTGAGGTATGGCTACACCTTC.

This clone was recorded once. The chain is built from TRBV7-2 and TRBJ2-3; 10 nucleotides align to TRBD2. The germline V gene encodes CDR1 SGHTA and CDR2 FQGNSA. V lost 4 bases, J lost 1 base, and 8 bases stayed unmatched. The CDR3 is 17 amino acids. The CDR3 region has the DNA TGTGCCAGCAGCTCGCGGACTAGCGGCTGGGGCACAGATACGCAGTATTTT. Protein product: CASSSRTSGWGTDTQYF.

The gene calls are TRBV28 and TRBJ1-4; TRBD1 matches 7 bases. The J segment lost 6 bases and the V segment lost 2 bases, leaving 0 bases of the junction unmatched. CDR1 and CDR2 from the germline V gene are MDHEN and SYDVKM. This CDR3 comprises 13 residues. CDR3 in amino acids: CASSLGTDEKLFF. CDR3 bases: TGTGCCAGCAGTTTAGGGACAGATGAAAAACTGTTTTTT.

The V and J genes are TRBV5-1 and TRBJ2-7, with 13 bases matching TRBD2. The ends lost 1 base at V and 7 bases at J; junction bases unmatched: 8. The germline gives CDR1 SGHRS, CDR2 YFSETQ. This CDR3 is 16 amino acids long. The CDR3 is CASSLRGTSGAREQYF. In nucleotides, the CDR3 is TGCGCCAGCAGCTTGAGGGGGACTAGCGGGGCCCGGGAGCAGTACTTC.

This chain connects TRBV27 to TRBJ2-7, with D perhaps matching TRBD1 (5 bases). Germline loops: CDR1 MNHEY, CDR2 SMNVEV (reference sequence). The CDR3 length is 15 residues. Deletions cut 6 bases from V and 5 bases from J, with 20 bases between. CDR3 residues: CASSLTSRGVDEQYF. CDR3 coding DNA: TGTGCCAGCAGCCTTACGTCAAGGGGTGTCGACGAGCAGTACTTC.

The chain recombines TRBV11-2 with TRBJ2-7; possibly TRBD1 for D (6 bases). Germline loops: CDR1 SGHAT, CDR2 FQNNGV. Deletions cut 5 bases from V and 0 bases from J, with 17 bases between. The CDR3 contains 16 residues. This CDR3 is CASSTVRGFSSYEQYF. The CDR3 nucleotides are TGTGCCAGCAGCACCGTAAGGGGGTTCTCCTCCTACGAGCAGTACTTC.

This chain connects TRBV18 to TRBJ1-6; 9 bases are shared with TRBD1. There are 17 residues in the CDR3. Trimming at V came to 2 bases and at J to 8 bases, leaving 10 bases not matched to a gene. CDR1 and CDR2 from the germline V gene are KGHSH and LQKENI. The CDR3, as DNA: TGTGCCAGCTCACCAGGAACAGGGGGCGATCAGGATTCACCCCTCCACTTT. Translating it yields CASSPGTGGDQDSPLHF.

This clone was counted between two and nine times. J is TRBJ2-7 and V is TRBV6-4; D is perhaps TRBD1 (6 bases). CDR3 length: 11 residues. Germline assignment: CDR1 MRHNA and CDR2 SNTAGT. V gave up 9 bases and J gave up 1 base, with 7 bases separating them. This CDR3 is CASQGSYEQYF. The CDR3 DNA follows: TGTGCCAGTCAGGGGTCCTACGAGCAGTACTTC.

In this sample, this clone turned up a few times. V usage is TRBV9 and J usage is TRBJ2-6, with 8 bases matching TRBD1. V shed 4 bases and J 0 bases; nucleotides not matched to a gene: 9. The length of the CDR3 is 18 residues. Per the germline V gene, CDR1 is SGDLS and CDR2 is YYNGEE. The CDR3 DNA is TGTGCCAGCAGCTATCGGACAGGGACCACCTCTGGGGCCAACGTCCTGACTTTC. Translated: CASSYRTGTTSGANVLTF.

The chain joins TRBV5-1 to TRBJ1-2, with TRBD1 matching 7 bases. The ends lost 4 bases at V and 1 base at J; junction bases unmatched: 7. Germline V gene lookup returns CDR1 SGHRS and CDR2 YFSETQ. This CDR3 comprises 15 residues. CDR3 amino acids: CASSTGGGLNYGYTF. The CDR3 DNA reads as TGCGCCAGCAGCACGGGAGGGGGCCTTAACTATGGCTACACCTTC.

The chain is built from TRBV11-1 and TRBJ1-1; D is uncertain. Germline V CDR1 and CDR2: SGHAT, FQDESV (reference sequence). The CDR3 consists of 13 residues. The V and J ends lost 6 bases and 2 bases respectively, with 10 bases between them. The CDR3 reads CASSENRNTEAFF. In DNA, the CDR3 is TGTGCCAGCAGTGAGAACAGAAACACTGAAGCTTTCTTT.

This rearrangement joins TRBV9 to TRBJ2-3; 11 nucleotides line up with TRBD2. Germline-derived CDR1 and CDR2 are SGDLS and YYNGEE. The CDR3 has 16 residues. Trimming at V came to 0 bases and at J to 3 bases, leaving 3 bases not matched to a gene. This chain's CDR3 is CASSVAASGGTDTQYF. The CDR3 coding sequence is TGTGCCAGCAGCGTAGCCGCTAGCGGGGGGACAGATACGCAGTATTTT.

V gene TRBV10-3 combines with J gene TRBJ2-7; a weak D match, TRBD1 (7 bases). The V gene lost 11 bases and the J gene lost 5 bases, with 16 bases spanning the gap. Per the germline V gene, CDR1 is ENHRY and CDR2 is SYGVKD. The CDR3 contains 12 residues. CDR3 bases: TGTGCCTCGAGACAGGGAGGTCACGAGCAGTACTTC. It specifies CASRQGGHEQYF.

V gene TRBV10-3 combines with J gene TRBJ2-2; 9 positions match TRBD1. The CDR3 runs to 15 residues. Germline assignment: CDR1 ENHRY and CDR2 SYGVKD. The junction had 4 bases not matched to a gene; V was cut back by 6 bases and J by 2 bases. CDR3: CAIRRDRANTGELFF. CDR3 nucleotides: TGTGCCATCAGGAGGGACAGGGCAAACACCGGGGAGCTGTTTTTT.

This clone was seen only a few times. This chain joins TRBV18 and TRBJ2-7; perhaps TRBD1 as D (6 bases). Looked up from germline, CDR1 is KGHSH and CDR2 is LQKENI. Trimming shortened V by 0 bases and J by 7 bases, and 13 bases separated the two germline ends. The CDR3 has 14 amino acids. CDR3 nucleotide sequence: TGTGCCAGCTCACCACCGCTGGGGGCCGGGGAGCAGTACTTC. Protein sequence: CASSPPLGAGEQYF.

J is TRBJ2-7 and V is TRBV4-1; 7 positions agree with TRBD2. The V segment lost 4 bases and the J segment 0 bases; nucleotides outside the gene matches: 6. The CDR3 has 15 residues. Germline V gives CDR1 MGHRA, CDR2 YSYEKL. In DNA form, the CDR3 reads TGCGCCAGCAGCCTGACTAGCTCCAGCTCCTACGAGCAGTACTTC. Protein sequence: CASSLTSSSSYEQYF.

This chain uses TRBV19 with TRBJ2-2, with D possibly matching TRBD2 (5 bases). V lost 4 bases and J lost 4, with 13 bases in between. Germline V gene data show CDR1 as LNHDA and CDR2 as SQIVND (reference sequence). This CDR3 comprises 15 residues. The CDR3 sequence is CASSTSASGTGELFF. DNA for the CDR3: TGTGCCAGTAGTACATCCGCGAGCGGCACCGGGGAGCTGTTTTTT.

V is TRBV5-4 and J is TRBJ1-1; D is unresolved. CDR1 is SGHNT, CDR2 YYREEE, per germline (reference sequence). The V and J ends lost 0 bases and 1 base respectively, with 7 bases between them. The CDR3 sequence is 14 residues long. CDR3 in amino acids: CASSLEATNTEAFF. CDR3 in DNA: TGTGCCAGCAGCTTGGAAGCAACGAACACTGAAGCTTTCTTT.

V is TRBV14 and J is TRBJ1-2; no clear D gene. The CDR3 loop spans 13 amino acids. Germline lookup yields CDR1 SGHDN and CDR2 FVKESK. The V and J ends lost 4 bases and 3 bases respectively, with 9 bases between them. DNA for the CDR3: TGTGCCAGCAGCCTTACACCAGACTATGGCTACACCTTC. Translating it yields CASSLTPDYGYTF.

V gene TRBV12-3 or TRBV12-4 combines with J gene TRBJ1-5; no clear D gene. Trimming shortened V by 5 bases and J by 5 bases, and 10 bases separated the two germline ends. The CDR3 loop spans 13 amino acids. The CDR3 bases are TGTGCCAGCAGTCTTACACCCGATCAGCCCCAGCATTTT. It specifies CASSLTPDQPQHF.

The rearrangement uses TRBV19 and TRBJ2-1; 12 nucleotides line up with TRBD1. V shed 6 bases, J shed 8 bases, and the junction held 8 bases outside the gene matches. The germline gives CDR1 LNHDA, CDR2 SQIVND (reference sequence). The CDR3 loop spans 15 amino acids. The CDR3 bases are TGTGCCAGTAGGGTTACCGGGACAGGGGGCGATGAGCAGTTCTTC. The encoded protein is CASRVTGTGGDEQFF.

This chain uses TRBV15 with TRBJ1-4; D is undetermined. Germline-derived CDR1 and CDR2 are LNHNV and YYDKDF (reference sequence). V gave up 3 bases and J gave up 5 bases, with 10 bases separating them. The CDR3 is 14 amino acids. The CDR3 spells CATSRGGINEKLFF. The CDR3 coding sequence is TGTGCCACCAGCAGGGGAGGCATCAATGAAAAACTGTTTTTT.

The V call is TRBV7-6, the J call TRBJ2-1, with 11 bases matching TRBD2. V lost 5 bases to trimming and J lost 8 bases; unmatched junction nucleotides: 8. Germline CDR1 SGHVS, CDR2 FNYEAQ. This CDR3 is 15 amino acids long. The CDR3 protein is CASSRTSGRGDEQFF. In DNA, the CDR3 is TGTGCCAGCAGCCGGACTAGCGGGCGGGGGGATGAGCAGTTCTTC.

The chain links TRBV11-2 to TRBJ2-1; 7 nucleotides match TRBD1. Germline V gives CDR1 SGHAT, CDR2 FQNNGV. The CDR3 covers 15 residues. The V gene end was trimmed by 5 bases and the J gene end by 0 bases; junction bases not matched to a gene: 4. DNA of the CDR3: TGTGCCAGCAGCACGGGACAGTCCTCCTACAATGAGCAGTTCTTC. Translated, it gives CASSTGQSSYNEQFF.

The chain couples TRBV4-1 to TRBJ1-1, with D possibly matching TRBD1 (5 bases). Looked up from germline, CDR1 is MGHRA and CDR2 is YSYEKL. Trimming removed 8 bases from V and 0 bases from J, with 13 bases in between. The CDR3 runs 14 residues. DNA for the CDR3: TGCGCCAGCGCCCATCCAGGGATGAACACTGAAGCTTTCTTT. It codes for CASAHPGMNTEAFF.

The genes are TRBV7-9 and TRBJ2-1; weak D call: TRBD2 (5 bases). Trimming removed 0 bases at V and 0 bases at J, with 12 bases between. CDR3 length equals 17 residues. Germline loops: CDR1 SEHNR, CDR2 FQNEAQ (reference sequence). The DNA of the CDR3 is TGTGCCAGCAGCTTAGCCTTGGACTCCAGCTCCTACAATGAGCAGTTCTTC. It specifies CASSLALDSSSYNEQFF.